This T cell receptor beta chain originates from a study of T cell responses to AZD1222 COVID-19 vaccine. General study points: Of spike-specific TCRs, nearly half reportedly target regions left unmutated in variants. The repertoires were collected only after the peak T cell response. At baseline, just a handful of AZD1222 recipients tested seropositive. Most donors were white British, females outnumbered males, and clonal diversity was possibly underestimated.

TCRdb's copy holds only in-frame clones and misses some; the assay was immunoSEQ multiplex PCR. The repertoire includes around 130,000 clones, about 93% of them detected once, and around 7% sits in the top ten. This CDR3 region has 16 residues. Looked up from germline, CDR1 is SGHTA and CDR2 is FQGNSA. V was cut by 6 bases and J by 2 bases, with 17 bases left in between. In the case of this clone: Its antigen is unidentified.

Material: peripheral blood, obtained on day 0 of AZD1222 vaccination. The chain combines TRBV7-2 with TRBJ2-1, with D possibly being TRBD1 or TRBD2 (5 bases each). The sequence was collected from an adult in good health. CDR3 nucleotides: TGTGCCAGCAGTCTTAATTGGGACCATGCCTACAATGAGCAGTTCTTC. It codes for CASSLNWDHAYNEQFF.